The source of this T cell receptor beta chain is a study of CD8+ T cells in alopecia areata. General observations from the study: In lesional scalp, particularly from alopecia totalis/universalis, clonality was higher than in normal scalp.

Germline CDR1 and CDR2: MNHNS and SASEGT. Trimming took off 3 bases at V and 4 bases at J, with 12 bases between the two ends. This CDR3 spans 15 amino acids. PBMCs provided sorted CD4+ and CD8+ T cells. Comments on this clone: As yet, its antigen is unknown.

The authors extracted RNA and reverse transcribed it into cDNA as the sequencing template. The assay was immunoSEQ multiplex PCR, and TCRdb's table has in-frame clones only and misses some. The sample shows about 140,000 clones, around three fifths of them seen only once. This clonotype was sampled from a human donor with alopecia areata. Sequencing used CD4+ T cells sorted from blood, obtained at week 0. This chain uses TRBV6-1 with TRBJ2-2; D is possibly TRBD2 (6 bases). This chain's CDR3 is CASSDPGLGTGELFF. The CDR3 DNA reads as TGTGCCAGCAGTGATCCGGGACTGGGCACCGGGGAGCTGTTTTTT.